This T cell receptor beta chain is from a study of Graves' ophthalmopathy and Graves' hyperthyroidism. Comments on this clonotype: It may be a read error: a sequence one base away is much more abundant.

The germline gives CDR1 SGHVS, CDR2 FNYEAQ. Losses at the gene ends were 5 bases for V and 1 base for J; bases not matched to a gene: 14. The CDR3 is made up of 19 amino acids. Amplification of the TCR beta CDR3 regions used RNA transcripts (as template). HTBI primers served in a first-round RT-PCR, which a second-round multiplex PCR followed. MiXCR, run by TCRdb on the multiplex PCR reads, gives a single entry per CDR3 protein. The sample lists more than 550,000 distinct CDR3 sequences, over 40% occurring once. Additional autoimmune diseases, uncontrolled infections, pregnancy or lactation disqualified patients.

This rearrangement joins TRBV7-6 to TRBJ2-2, with TRBD2 matching 9 bases. This TCR was sampled from an adult man with Graves' ophthalmopathy. Sequences were obtained from peripheral blood. The DNA for the CDR3 is TGTGCCAGCAGCCTGCGACACCCTGGACTAGCGTGGAACACCGGGGAGCTGTTTTTT. It yields the protein CASSLRHPGLAWNTGELFF.